These T cell receptor beta chains were read from a single sample in a study of monozygotic twins with inflammatory bowel disease. TCRdb reworked the 5' RACE reads into one entry per CDR3 protein, no DNA. The sample yields about 210,000 distinct CDR3 sequences, of which the top ten take up approximately 1.6%. Sequencing was done on a sample of blood. The receptors stem from a human donor with ulcerative colitis or Crohn's disease, or a healthy co-twin of an affected twin (not recorded which). The CDR3 runs from the conserved cysteine through the conserved F or W. The order of the fields is J gene, V gene, CDR3 protein.

TRBJ1-5,TRBV29-1,CSDHRGHNQPQHF
TRBJ2-7,TRBV12-3/TRBV12-4,CASSLASGGRDSYEQYF
TRBJ1-5,TRBV5-1,CASSVRQGAQPQHF
TRBJ2-7,TRBV4-1,CASSLIPTGAVYEQYF
TRBJ2-3,TRBV4-1,CASSHAGTQDTQYF
TRBJ1-1,TRBV6-5,CASSYSGGVEDTEAFF
TRBJ1-1,TRBV7-9,CASSNRDMNTEAFF
TRBJ2-2,TRBV29-1,CSGGSTGELFF
TRBJ1-5,TRBV2,CASSFSGAQSNQPQHF
TRBJ2-3,TRBV5-1,CASRNSRGSDTQYF
TRBJ2-7,TRBV3-1,CASSRIQDYEQYF
TRBJ1-1,TRBV18,CASSPRRGSVNTEAFF
TRBJ1-2,TRBV5-4,CASSPGTGVDYGYTF
TRBJ1-4,TRBV4-1,CASSQDPSSGGSEKLFF
TRBJ1-2,TRBV20-1,CSARGQDGYTF
TRBJ1-4,TRBV25-1,CASSEIGGASNEKLFF
TRBJ1-6,TRBV27,CASSLSAQGVAPLHF
TRBJ2-3,TRBV6-5,CASSYTGVTSTDTQYF
TRBJ2-7,TRBV20-1,CSARDPLSSAGYEQYF
TRBJ1-1,TRBV18,CASSPPGPGGAGTEAFF
TRBJ2-5,TRBV4-2,CASSPRGGGETQYF
TRBJ2-1,TRBV20-1,CSARVLAGGPYEQFF
TRBJ1-5,TRBV5-5,CASSLSVGRGNQPQHF
TRBJ2-1,TRBV5-1,CASSYLPSTLYNEQFF
TRBJ1-5,TRBV5-1,CASSLEGDSQPQHF
TRBJ1-2,TRBV4-1,CASSQDRGSYGYTF
TRBJ1-2,TRBV6-1,CASSGYNYGYTF
TRBJ1-4,TRBV19,CASRDAVGTGHEKLFF
TRBJ2-2,TRBV18,CASSPLGQLNTGELFF